The TCR beta chain under discussion was sequenced for a study of identical twins. A universal primer site was added by template switching, and unique molecular identifiers were carried by the cDNA. Via MiXCR, TCRdb re-called the 5' RACE reads, giving one row per CDR3 protein. The data contain fewer than 500,000 distinct CDR3 sequences, roughly 13% of them seen just once; the ten biggest clones take up approximately 1%. Germline-derived CDR1 and CDR2 are MNHEY and SMNVEV (reference sequence). The CDR3 contains 15 residues. V gave up 5 bases and J gave up 2 bases; unmatched junction bases: 8. Another study also made use of these data, one on yellow fever vaccine responses in identical twins.

The chain couples TRBV27 to TRBJ2-7; 8 nucleotides line up with TRBD1. The TCR originated in a woman aged 18-35 years in good health. The specimen sequenced was CD4+ T cells sorted from blood. CDR3 nucleotide sequence: TGTGCCAGCAGTCTATACCCGGGACAGGCCTACGAGCAGTACTTC. Its protein product is CASSLYPGQAYEQYF.